One and the same sample provided the 10 T cell receptor beta chains below, sequenced in a study of T cells in tuberculosis. The table came from immunoSEQ multiplex PCR; TCRdb's copy has only in-frame clones and leaves some out. The data show more than 45,000 clones, roughly 88% seen once. Cells were sorted from thawed PBMC rested overnight and stained with GMM-loaded CD1B tetramer, viability dye and anti-CD3. The lipid loaded on the CD1B tetramers was C32 glucose monomycolate from Rhodococcus equi. Sequencing was carried out using CD1b-GMM tetramer-negative cells sorted from PBMCs. These receptors originate from an adult woman with latent tuberculosis.

The rearrangement uses TRBV30 and TRBJ2-5, with D possibly being TRBD2 (6 bases). Germline V gene data show CDR1 as GTSNPN and CDR2 as SVGIG (reference sequence). V lost 1 base and J 3 bases, leaving 6 bases between the germline ends. The CDR3 length is 12 residues. CDR3 DNA: TGTGCCTGGAGTGGGGGGGAAGAGACCCAGTACTTC. Protein: CAWSGGEETQYF.

V usage is TRBV5-6 and J usage is TRBJ1-3, with TRBD1 as a possible D gene (6 bases). CDR1 is SGHDT, CDR2 YYEEEE, per germline. V was shortened by 3 bases and J by 2 bases, with 15 bases between the two germline ends. The CDR3 is 16 amino acids. The CDR3 is CASSWQQGLAGNTIYF. The CDR3 DNA follows: TGTGCCAGCAGCTGGCAGCAGGGGCTAGCTGGAAACACCATATATTTT.

V is TRBV28 and J is TRBJ1-2; TRBD1 matches 10 bases. Germline V CDR1 and CDR2: MDHEN, SYDVKM. There are 17 residues in the CDR3. The ends lost 9 bases at V and 4 bases at J; junction bases unmatched: 17. The CDR3, as DNA: TGTGCCAGTGGTGCGGGGACAGGGGAGATTGGGCGCTATGGCTACACCTTC. Translation gives CASGAGTGEIGRYGYTF.

V and J are TRBV29-1 and TRBJ2-7; a possible D gene is TRBD2 (6 bases). Germline loops: CDR1 SQVTM, CDR2 ANQGSEA. Trimming pared 0 bases from V and 2 bases from J, leaving 11 bases between. The CDR3 has 14 amino acids. The CDR3 DNA follows: TGCAGCGTTGAAGATCCGGGCGGGACCTACGAGCAGTACTTC. Its protein product is CSVEDPGGTYEQYF.

In DNA, the CDR3 is TGTGCCAGCAGTTACTCTGGCCTAGCGGGAGGTGATGAGCAGTTCTTC. Its translation is CASSYSGLAGGDEQFF. The genes are TRBV6-5 and TRBJ2-1, with TRBD2 identical over 11 bases. V lost 0 bases and J lost 8; bases outside the gene matches: 6. This CDR3 is built from 16 residues. CDR1 MNHEY and CDR2 SVGAGI come from the germline V gene.

The gene calls are TRBV18 and TRBJ1-2; 8 bases fit TRBD1. Per the germline V gene, CDR1 is KGHSH and CDR2 is LQKENI. The CDR3 loop spans 15 amino acids. V trimming: 4 bases; J trimming: 1 base; junction bases outside the gene matches: 5. The CDR3 protein is CASSLGQGLNYGYTF. The CDR3 nucleotides are TGTGCCAGCTCACTTGGACAGGGACTTAACTATGGCTACACCTTC.

This chain connects TRBV9 to TRBJ2-3; 11 bases are a match to TRBD2. CDR3 length equals 17 residues. Germline CDR1 and CDR2: SGDLS and YYNGEE. The V and J ends lost 2 bases and 6 bases, in that order; junction bases with no gene match: 11. The CDR3 DNA reads as TGTGCCAGCAGCGTCACGGGGATAGCGGGAGGGGACGATACGCAGTATTTT. It translates to CASSVTGIAGGDDTQYF.

The chain carries TRBV5-1 and TRBJ1-3; no firm D call. V dropped 0 bases and J dropped 0 bases, with 10 bases sitting between them. Germline assignment: CDR1 SGHRS and CDR2 YFSETQ. The CDR3 contains 16 residues. The CDR3 DNA reads TGCGCCAGCAGCTTGGAAAGAGGCATCTCTGGAAACACCATATATTTT. Its protein is CASSLERGISGNTIYF.

The chain uses TRBV4-3 and TRBJ2-1, with a possible D match to TRBD1 (6 bases). Germline assignment: CDR1 LGHNA and CDR2 YSLEER. Deletions cut 3 bases from V and 3 bases from J, with 12 bases between. CDR3 length: 15 residues. The CDR3 coding sequence is TGCGCCAGCAGCCAGGATAAGGACAGCTACAATGAGCAGTTCTTC. Translating it yields CASSQDKDSYNEQFF.

The CDR3 sequence: CASSLGHGGGKYNEQFF. Here the CDR3 DNA reads TGTGCCAGCAGCTTAGGTCACGGGGGGGGCAAATACAATGAGCAGTTCTTC. The chain uses TRBV7-3 and TRBJ2-1, with 8 positions matching TRBD2. The CDR3 extends over 17 amino acids. Germline V gene lookup returns CDR1 SGHTA and CDR2 FQGTGA. With V trimmed by 2 bases and J by 4 bases, 10 bases remained unmatched.